The source of this TCR beta chain is a study of blood T cell repertoires in COVID-19. Study-wide context: Some COVID-19 samples were acute and others convalescent; all came from the United States, Italy and Spain.

In the source study's methods: Amplification of reference gene primers was used by the study to estimate nucleated cell counts. Sequencing used immunoSEQ multiplex PCR; TCRdb keeps in-frame clones, though not all of them. V and J calls and clone size are as listed in that table; D and trimming were resolved from the DNA. The table lists some 260,000 clones, roughly 84% of them singletons. The CDR3 consists of 12 residues. From germline, CDR1 is SQVTM and CDR2 ANQGSEA. V lost 4 bases to trimming and J lost 5 bases; unmatched junction nucleotides: 4. Sequencing was done on a sample of peripheral blood. This receptor was obtained from a woman in her thirties or forties who had recovered from COVID-19. The chain joins TRBV29-1 to TRBJ1-2; 7 nucleotides agree with TRBD1. The CDR3 DNA is TGCAGCGTTGGGGGACAGACGTATGGCTACACCTTC. This codes for CSVGGQTYGYTF.